Listed below are T cell receptor beta chains from one sample, sequenced in a study of CD8+ T cells in alopecia areata. Clones were read by immunoSEQ multiplex PCR, and TCRdb kept only the in-frame ones, dropping some. The sample lists about 110,000 clones; around 55% were seen once. What was sequenced was CD8+ T cells sorted from blood. These receptors originate from a human donor in good health. Both conserved end residues are part of each CDR3. Fields, in order: clone size, D gene, J gene, V gene, CDR3 protein, CDR3 DNA. D genes are given only for firm matches. Size is stated for part of the rows, as once, few or many counts, or as a class when the clone is expanded.

>.|TRBD1|TRBJ1-2|TRBV7-9
CASGDRDDGYTF
TGTGCCAGCGGGGACAGGGACGATGGCTACACCTTC
>.|.|TRBJ1-4|TRBV5-6
CASSLGSGAKLFF
TGTGCCAGCAGCTTGGGATCCGGGGCGAAACTGTTTTTT
>many|.|TRBJ2-3|TRBV5-6
CASTGLSSTDTQYF
TGTGCCAGCACGGGACTTTCTAGCACAGATACGCAGTATTTT
>.|.|TRBJ2-7|TRBV5-1
CASSHGLNYEQYF
TGCGCCAGCAGCCACGGGCTAAACTACGAGCAGTACTTC
>many|.|TRBJ2-7|TRBV7-9
CASSLGSQAYEQYF
TGTGCCAGCAGCTTAGGTTCCCAGGCTTACGAGCAGTACTTC
>.|.|TRBJ2-3|TRBV5-6
CASSLATGTDTQYF
TGTGCCAGCAGCTTGGCCACAGGAACAGATACGCAGTATTTT
>.|TRBD1|TRBJ2-5|TRBV7-8
CASSLIPGQGSPQETQYF
TGTGCCAGCAGCCTAATACCGGGACAGGGGAGTCCCCAAGAGACCCAGTACTTC
>.|.|TRBJ1-6|TRBV13
CASSPSGSPLHF
TGTGCCAGCAGCCCTTCTGGTTCACCCCTCCACTTT
>.|TRBD1|TRBJ2-5|TRBV7-9
CASSLGQGKETQYF
TGTGCCAGCAGCTTAGGACAGGGGAAAGAGACCCAGTACTTC
>.|.|TRBJ2-2|TRBV7-8
CASSSGAGELFF
TGTGCCAGCAGCTCGGGGGCCGGGGAGCTGTTTTTT
>once|.|TRBJ2-7|TRBV11-2
CASSLGSWGEQYF
TGTGCCAGCAGCTTAGGTAGTTGGGGGGAGCAGTACTTC
>.|.|TRBJ1-1|TRBV7-9
CASSPPAGVGSEAFF
TGTGCCAGCAGCCCCCCGGCAGGGGTCGGTTCTGAAGCTTTCTTT
>few|TRBD1|TRBJ2-6|TRBV11-2
CASSLGWDRARANVLTF
TGTGCCAGCAGCTTAGGGTGGGACAGGGCTCGGGCCAACGTCCTGACTTTC
>.|.|TRBJ1-2|TRBV28
CASRLSGRSYGYTF
TGTGCCAGCAGACTATCAGGGCGTAGCTATGGCTACACCTTC
>.|.|TRBJ2-7|TRBV5-1
CASSPRLYYEQYF
TGCGCCAGCAGCCCCCGTTTATACTACGAGCAGTACTTC
>.|TRBD1|TRBJ2-5|TRBV30
CAWNDRGRQETQYF
TGTGCCTGGAACGACAGGGGAAGACAAGAGACCCAGTACTTC
>.|TRBD1|TRBJ2-5|TRBV6-6
CASSYEGTGQTQYF
TGTGCCAGCAGTTACGAGGGGACAGGCCAGACCCAGTACTTC
>.|TRBD2|TRBJ2-7|TRBV9
CASSVASGAASYEQYF
TGTGCCAGCAGCGTTGCCAGCGGGGCCGCCTCCTACGAGCAGTACTTC
>.|.|TRBJ2-7|TRBV7-2
CASSSGVSHYEQYF
TGTGCCAGCAGCTCGGGAGTGAGTCACTACGAGCAGTACTTC
>.|.|TRBJ1-5|TRBV5-6
CASSEGSNQPQHF
TGTGCCAGCAGCGAGGGCTCGAATCAGCCCCAGCATTTT
>once|TRBD1|TRBJ1-2|TRBV5-6
CASSLGQGRGYGYTF
TGTGCCAGCAGCTTGGGACAGGGTAGGGGCTATGGCTACACCTTC
>.|.|TRBJ1-6|TRBV28
CASSLWMGHSPLHF
TGTGCCAGCAGTTTATGGATGGGTCACTCACCCCTCCACTTT
>few|TRBD1|TRBJ2-7|TRBV15
CATSSEGQGHEQYF
TGTGCCACCAGCAGCGAGGGACAGGGCCACGAGCAGTACTTC
>.|.|TRBJ1-4|TRBV7-3
CASSLSNGPGEKLFF
TGTGCCAGCAGCTTAAGTAACGGGCCGGGTGAAAAACTGTTTTTT
>.|TRBD1|TRBJ2-7|TRBV4-1
CASSQATDRTDYEQYF
TGCGCCAGCAGCCAAGCGACGGACAGGACCGACTACGAGCAGTACTTC
>few|.|TRBJ1-1|TRBV15
CATSRGTDSNTEAFF
TGTGCCACCAGCAGAGGTACAGACTCCAACACTGAAGCTTTCTTT
>.|.|TRBJ1-1|TRBV19
CASNNLNTEAFF
TGTGCCAGTAACAACCTGAACACTGAAGCTTTCTTT
>.|.|TRBJ2-5|TRBV7-2
CASSLDMAGSSQETQYF
TGTGCCAGCAGCTTAGATATGGCCGGATCGAGCCAAGAGACCCAGTACTTC
>few|.|TRBJ2-2|TRBV9
CASTTLPTGELFF
TGTGCCAGCACGACATTACCCACCGGGGAGCTGTTTTTT
>.|.|TRBJ2-6|TRBV7-9
CASSPGRGAHLSGANVLTF
TGTGCCAGCAGCCCCGGTAGGGGGGCCCACCTCTCTGGGGCCAACGTCCTGACTTTC
>.|TRBD2|TRBJ2-1|TRBV29-1
CSVAGTSLGGEQFF
TGCAGCGTTGCCGGGACTAGCTTGGGAGGGGAGCAGTTCTTC